The rows below give T cell receptor beta chains drawn from one sample of a study of T cells in Graves' hyperthyroidism and ophthalmopathy. From the multiplex PCR reads, TCRdb called clonotypes with MiXCR, one entry per CDR3 protein. The repertoire consists of under 700,000 distinct CDR3 sequences, with around 46% occurring once and the leading ten covering 8% to 8.5%. Sequenced sample: peripheral blood or thyroid tissue (not recorded which). The receptor source for this set is a woman under 30 with Graves' hyperthyroidism. CDR3s include the opening cysteine and the closing phenylalanine or tryptophan. D genes are given only for firm matches. Clone size is stated in some rows and not others, as once, few, many or a class when expanded.

d_call	v_call	clone_size	j_call	cdr3_aa	cdr3_nt
TRBD2	TRBV7-9	few	TRBJ2-7	CAWNVRGTSVGLQYF	TGTGCCTGGAACGTCCGCGGGACTAGCGTAGGCCTGCAGTACTTC
NA	TRBV9	NA	TRBJ1-4	CASSVDGRGPEKLFF	TGTGCCAGCAGCGTAGACGGGCGGGGTCCGGAAAAACTGTTTTTT
NA	TRBV6-1	few	TRBJ1-2	CASSIAGTPYGYTF	TGTGCCAGCAGTATCGCCGGGACCCCCTATGGCTACACCTTC
TRBD1	TRBV7-9	many	TRBJ1-6	CASSPMTGHDSPLHF	TGTGCCAGCAGCCCCATGACAGGGCACGATTCACCCCTCCACTTT
TRBD1	TRBV19	NA	TRBJ2-2	CASSRLWQGVNTGELFF	TGTGCCAGTAGTAGGTTATGGCAGGGGGTTAACACCGGGGAGCTGTTTTTT
TRBD2	TRBV5-4	NA	TRBJ2-2	CASSLSSGVTGELFF	TGTGCCAGCAGCTTGTCTAGCGGGGTCACCGGGGAGCTGTTTTTT
NA	TRBV2	NA	TRBJ2-7	CASSGTDAYEQYF	TGTGCCAGCTCCGGGACGGATGCCTACGAGCAGTACTTC
NA	TRBV19	few	TRBJ1-1	CASSRKPMNTEAFF	TGTGCCAGTAGTCGAAAGCCGATGAACACTGAAGCTTTCTTT
TRBD1	TRBV5-1	NA	TRBJ1-1	CATTTGGNTEAFF	TGCGCCACCACGACAGGGGGAAACACTGAAGCTTTCTTT
NA	TRBV10-2	few	TRBJ2-7	CASSESRVRARSDEQYF	TGCGCCAGCAGTGAGTCGAGAGTAAGGGCCAGGTCTGACGAGCAGTACTTC
NA	TRBV7-9	NA	TRBJ1-2	CASSLRGAGYGHTF	TGTGCCAGCAGCCTCCGGGGGGCAGGCTATGGCCACACCTTC
NA	TRBV2	many	TRBJ1-1	CATSVGQNTEAFF	TGTGCCACTTCAGTAGGGCAGAACACTGAAGCTTTCTTT
NA	TRBV19	NA	TRBJ1-1	CASSMAGMNTEALF	TGTGCCAGTAGTATGGCCGGGATGAACACTGAAGCTCTCTTT
NA	TRBV6-5	few	TRBJ1-2	CASSYSVTAYGYTF	TGTGCCAGCAGTTACTCGGTTACAGCCTATGGCTACACCTTC
TRBD1	TRBV10-2	NA	TRBJ1-2	CASRATGGLGYGYTF	TGCGCCAGCAGAGCGACAGGGGGCCTTGGATATGGCTACACCTTC
NA	TRBV5-4	NA	TRBJ2-5	CASSFALETQYF	TGTGCCAGCAGCTTTGCCTTGGAGACCCAGTACTTC
NA	TRBV6-5	NA	TRBJ1-2	CASSYRDRNYGYTF	TGTGCCAGCAGTTACAGGGATAGGAACTATGGCTACACCTTC
NA	TRBV29-1	NA	TRBJ1-1	CSVDRGRITEAFF	TGCAGCGTTGATCGGGGGCGGATCACTGAAGCTTTCTTT
TRBD2	TRBV7-9	NA	TRBJ2-7	CASSSGLAGGVYEQYF	TGTGCCAGCAGCTCGGGACTAGCGGGAGGAGTCTACGAGCAGTACTTC
TRBD1	TRBV10-2	NA	TRBJ1-5	CASSEPFKGGADTQHF	TGCGCCAGCAGTGAGCCTTTTAAAGGGGGCGCCGACACCCAGCATTTT
NA	TRBV19	few	TRBJ2-7	CASSIMGTSYEQYF	TGTGCCAGTAGTATTATGGGGACGTCCTACGAGCAGTACTTC
NA	TRBV6-5	few	TRBJ1-5	CASSASMGGNQPQHF	TGTGCCAGCAGTGCTTCGATGGGTGGCAATCAGCCCCAGCATTTT
NA	TRBV4-1	many	TRBJ2-5	CASSGQRQETQYF	TGCGCCAGCAGCGGACAGCGCCAGGAGACCCAGTACTTC
NA	TRBV7-3	few	TRBJ1-4	CASRRGHEKLFF	TGTGCCAGCAGGCGGGGCCATGAAAAACTGTTTTTT
TRBD1	TRBV7-7	once	TRBJ2-7	CASTSGTGTYEQYF	TGTGCCAGCACTTCCGGGACAGGGACCTACGAGCAGTACTTC
NA	TRBV12-3/TRBV12-4	NA	TRBJ1-3	CASSLDGRPGNTIYF	TGTGCCAGCAGTTTAGACGGTAGACCTGGAAACACCATATATTTT
NA	TRBV7-9	many	TRBJ1-1	CASTPTGGGAATEAFF	TGTGCCAGCACCCCCACGGGGGGGGGGGCAGCGACTGAAGCTTTCTTT
TRBD1	TRBV7-2	NA	TRBJ1-2	CASSSGQGGSNYGYTF	TGTGCCAGCTCATCAGGACAGGGGGGGTCTAACTATGGCTACACCTTC
TRBD1	TRBV29-1	many	TRBJ1-2	CSVRQGAEGYTF	TGCAGCGTAAGACAGGGGGCGGAAGGCTACACCTTC
TRBD1	TRBV2	NA	TRBJ2-7	CASSYDRDREGEQYF	TGTGCCAGCAGTTACGACCGGGACAGGGAAGGCGAGCAGTACTTC
TRBD1	TRBV2	NA	TRBJ2-5	CASSRQGAVKTQYF	TGTGCCAGCAGTCGACAGGGGGCTGTAAAGACCCAGTACTTC
NA	TRBV29-1	once	TRBJ1-2	CSVGAYGYTF	TGCAGCGTAGGGGCCTATGGCTACACCTTC
NA	TRBV29-1	many	TRBJ1-2	CSVWTALQNYGYTF	TGCAGCGTCTGGACAGCACTACAGAACTATGGCTACACCTTC
TRBD1	TRBV29-1	many	TRBJ2-7	CSARQGGQYF	TGCAGCGCTAGACAGGGGGGGCAGTACTTC
TRBD1	TRBV5-1	NA	TRBJ2-7	CASSLLQGGYEQYF	TGCGCCAGCAGCTTGCTACAGGGGGGTTACGAGCAGTACTTC
NA	TRBV10-3	many	TRBJ1-5	CASSEGGPPQPQHF	TGTGCCAGCAGTGAAGGAGGGCCCCCTCAGCCCCAGCATTTT
NA	TRBV10-3	few	TRBJ1-1	CASSLADLDYAEAFF	TGTGCCAGCAGTTTAGCGGATTTAGATTACGCTGAAGCTTTCTTT
TRBD2	TRBV20-1	NA	TRBJ2-2	CSAREGLNTGELFF	TGCAGTGCTAGAGAGGGACTAAACACCGGGGAGCTGTTTTTT
NA	TRBV7-8	NA	TRBJ1-1	CASSQVLPISREAFF	TGTGCCAGCAGCCAAGTTCTTCCAATCAGCCGTGAAGCTTTCTTT
NA	TRBV7-2	few	TRBJ2-7	CASSRTAGPYEQYF	TGTGCCAGCAGCCGAACGGCAGGACCCTACGAGCAGTACTTC
NA	TRBV5-1	NA	TRBJ2-6	CASSLFVVTDHSGANVLTF	TGCGCCAGCAGCTTGTTCGTTGTCACCGACCACTCTGGGGCCAACGTCCTGACTTTC
TRBD2	TRBV20-1	many	TRBJ2-5	CSARDGSGSQETQYF	TGCAGTGCTAGAGATGGTAGCGGGAGTCAAGAGACCCAGTACTTC